This TCR beta chain stems from a study of blood T cell repertoires in COVID-19. About the research overall: Donors in the United States, Italy and Spain gave samples during acute or convalescent COVID-19. PBMCs, B-cell-depleted T cells, or T cells provided the cDNA or gDNA that made up the material.

This CDR3 comprises 13 residues. Germline-derived CDR1 and CDR2 are SGHVS and FNYEAQ. V shed 6 bases and J shed 2 bases, with 9 bases lying between them. The authors' processing: By means of reference gene primer amplification, nucleated cell counts were estimated. Some clones are missing from TCRdb's copy, which holds only in-frame ones; the method was immunoSEQ multiplex PCR. D and trimming come from the DNA, and the V and J calls and clone size come from that table. The table records roughly 190,000 clones, more than 85% of them present only once. The clonotype comes from a man aged 30-40 years with acute or convalescent COVID-19. The sample was peripheral blood. V usage is TRBV7-6 and J usage is TRBJ2-3; D is possibly TRBD2 (5 bases). The CDR3 nucleotides read TGTGCCAGCAGTACTAGAGACACAGATACGCAGTATTTT. As protein: CASSTRDTDTQYF.